This T cell receptor beta chain was sequenced during a study of CD8 T cells in ankylosing spondylitis. Findings and limits, study-wide: Ankylosing spondylitis blood seemed to carry a telltale TCR beta motif made of several highly homologous variants. Reports say disease-linked clones showed up significantly more in matched ankylosing spondylitis synovial fluid.

The CDR3 consists of 13 residues. CDR1 and CDR2 from the germline V gene are SGHAT and FQNNGV. Trimming cost V 3 bases and J 3 bases, with 5 bases left between them. This clonotype was seen more than once but under ten times. What it binds is not known. TCRdb used MiXCR to reprocess the 5' RACE reads, holding one entry per CDR3 protein. Among 220,000 or so distinct CDR3 sequences, approximately 10% were seen once, and the ten largest hold approximately 20%. This TCR was recovered from a male donor with ankylosing spondylitis or in good health (not recorded which). The sequencing sample was made of blood, either unsorted or a sorted T cell fraction (not recorded which). The genes are TRBV11-2 and TRBJ2-2; D call uncertain. DNA of the CDR3: TGTGCCAGCAGCTTCACGGACACCGGGGAGCTGTTTTTT. The encoded protein is CASSFTDTGELFF. Full variable domain (remainder filled in from reference TRBV11-2 and TRBJ2-2): EAGVAQSPRYKIIEKRQSVAFWCNPISGHATLYWYQQILGQGPKLLIQFQNNGVVDDSQLPKDRFSAERLKGVDSTLKIQPAKLEDSAVYLCASSFTDTGELFFGEGSRLTVL.